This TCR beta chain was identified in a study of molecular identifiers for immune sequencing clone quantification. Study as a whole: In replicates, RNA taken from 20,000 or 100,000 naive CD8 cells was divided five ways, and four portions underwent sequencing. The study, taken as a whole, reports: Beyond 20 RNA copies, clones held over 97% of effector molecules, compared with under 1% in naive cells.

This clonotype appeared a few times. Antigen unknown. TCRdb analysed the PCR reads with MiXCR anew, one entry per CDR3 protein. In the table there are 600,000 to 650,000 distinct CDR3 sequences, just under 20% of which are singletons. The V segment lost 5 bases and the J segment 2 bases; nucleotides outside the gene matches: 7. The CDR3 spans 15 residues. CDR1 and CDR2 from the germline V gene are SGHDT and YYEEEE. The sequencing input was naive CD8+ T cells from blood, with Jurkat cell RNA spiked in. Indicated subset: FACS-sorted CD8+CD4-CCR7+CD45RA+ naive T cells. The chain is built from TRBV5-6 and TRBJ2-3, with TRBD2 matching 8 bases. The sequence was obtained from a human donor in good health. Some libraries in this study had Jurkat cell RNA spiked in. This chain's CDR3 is CASSWLAGTTDTQYF. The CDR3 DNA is TGTGCCAGCAGTTGGTTAGCGGGAACCACAGATACGCAGTATTTT.